The rows below give T cell receptor beta chains drawn from one sample of a study of cytomegalovirus exposure and HLA in healthy donors. Clones were sequenced by immunoSEQ multiplex PCR, and TCRdb holds only the in-frame ones, with some missing. Of 150,000 to 200,000 clones listed, 80% to 90% are singletons. What was sequenced was PBMCs. Receptors were obtained from a man younger than 35 in good health and CMV-seropositive. The CDR3 runs from the conserved cysteine through the conserved F or W. A D gene is named only where the DNA matches it firmly. Rows may omit the clone size; those that give it use once, few, many or a size class.

v_call	d_call	clone_size	cdr3_length	j_call	cdr3_nt	cdr3_aa
TRBV7-2	TRBD2	.	18	TRBJ2-3	TGTGCCAGCAGCTTAAGGTGGATGGCGGGGGACCTCACAGATACGCAGTATTTT	CASSLRWMAGDLTDTQYF
TRBV30	.	.	13	TRBJ1-5	TGTGCCTGGAGCGGGTGGGGGGATCAGCCCCAGCATTTT	CAWSGWGDQPQHF
TRBV12-5	.	.	12	TRBJ1-2	TGTGCTAGTGGTCCCCAGGACTATGGCTACACCTTC	CASGPQDYGYTF
TRBV14	.	.	14	TRBJ2-1	TGTGCCAGCAGCCCTCGACTAGGGGCCAATGAGCAGTTCTTC	CASSPRLGANEQFF
TRBV21-1	.	once	18	TRBJ1-3	TGTGCCAGCAGCAACCCCACAGCGGACAGGGCTTCTGGAAACACCATATATTTT	CASSNPTADRASGNTIYF
TRBV13	TRBD1	.	17	TRBJ1-2	TGTGCCAGCAGCTTAGGCCCCGGGACAGGGGATTTGCCTGGCTACACCTTC	CASSLGPGTGDLPGYTF
TRBV6-6	TRBD1	once	15	TRBJ2-5	TGTGCCAGCAGTTACGACAGGGCTGGCCAAGAGACCCAGTACTTC	CASSYDRAGQETQYF
TRBV6-1	TRBD1	.	15	TRBJ1-5	TGTGCCAGCAGTTCACCGGGACAGGTACGCCAGCCCCAGCATTTT	CASSSPGQVRQPQHF
TRBV4-2	TRBD2	few	16	TRBJ2-7	TGTGCCAGCAGCCAAGGCAATGGCGGACTAGAGCCCGAGCAGTACTTC	CASSQGNGGLEPEQYF
TRBV4-1	.	.	15	TRBJ1-4	TGCGCCAGCAGCCACTTACAGGGAACTAATGAAAAACTGTTTTTT	CASSHLQGTNEKLFF
TRBV4-2	TRBD2	once	16	TRBJ2-2	TGTGCCAGCAGCCAATTCCTAGCGGGGGACACCGGGGAGCTGTTTTTT	CASSQFLAGDTGELFF
TRBV7-9	TRBD1	.	16	TRBJ1-2	TGTGCCAGCAGCTTAGGAACAGGGGGACGGGTCTATGGCTACACCTTC	CASSLGTGGRVYGYTF
TRBV5-5	TRBD2	.	15	TRBJ2-7	TGTGCCAGCAGTCCGCTGACTAGCGGGGGGGTCGAGCAGTACTTC	CASSPLTSGGVEQYF
TRBV30	TRBD1	.	13	TRBJ1-2	TGTGCCTGGTTGGACAGGCGTAACTATGGCTACACCTTC	CAWLDRRNYGYTF
TRBV6-5	.	.	16	TRBJ1-6	TGTGCCAGCAGTTACTCGAGGTCGGTCTATAATTCCCCCCTCCACTTT	CASSYSRSVYNSPLHF
TRBV27	.	.	14	TRBJ2-4	TGTGCCAGCAGGGGGGGATCGGAGGATCACATTCAGTACTTC	CASRGGSEDHIQYF
TRBV5-1	TRBD2	.	16	TRBJ2-3	TGCGCCAGCAGCTTGGGTCTAGCGGGGTACACAGATACGCAGTATTTT	CASSLGLAGYTDTQYF
TRBV4-1	.	.	17	TRBJ1-2	TGCGCCAGCAGCCAAGGAACATTGGGGCTCGGGGGCTATGGCTACACCTTC	CASSQGTLGLGGYGYTF
TRBV4-2	.	.	12	TRBJ2-1	TGTGCCAGCAGCCTCGGGAGTAATGAGCAGTTCTTC	CASSLGSNEQFF
TRBV10-3	TRBD1	.	17	TRBJ2-3	TGTGCCATCAGTGAGTCGACGGACAGGGGGCGGACAGATACGCAGTATTTT	CAISESTDRGRTDTQYF